The rows below give T cell receptor beta chains drawn from one sample of a study of early T cells in non-severe SARS-CoV-2 infection. TCRdb redid the calling of the 5' RACE reads with MiXCR, one entry per CDR3 protein. The sample holds some 40,000 distinct CDR3 sequences; around 6% are singletons and the top ten take approximately 4%. The input for sequencing was whole blood, taken at baseline. These receptor sequences come from an adult who was a healthcare worker with PCR-confirmed SARS-CoV-2 infection or an uninfected control (not recorded which). The conserved cysteine and the conserved F or W are not part of the CDR3 here.

V gene: TRBV29-1
CDR3 protein: SVGTGEETQY

V gene: TRBV6-2/TRBV6-3
CDR3 protein: ASREDWAQRYGYT

V gene: TRBV7-8
CDR3 protein: ASSLILGGRDTDTQY

V gene: TRBV19
CDR3 protein: ASSFGLAGGMETQY

V gene: TRBV6-2/TRBV6-3
CDR3 protein: ASSYAAGITEQY

V gene: TRBV30
CDR3 protein: ASKTSDTQY

V gene: TRBV6-5
CDR3 protein: ASSSGGSNQPQH

V gene: TRBV9
CDR3 protein: ASSVMEGDTQY

V gene: TRBV19
CDR3 protein: ATATSGTGVTGELF

V gene: TRBV9
CDR3 protein: ASSGPQENYGYT

V gene: TRBV2
CDR3 protein: ASSVSVTNYGYT

V gene: TRBV6-5
CDR3 protein: ASSRGGLEQF

V gene: TRBV27
CDR3 protein: ASSFGPFSGANVLT

V gene: TRBV2
CDR3 protein: ASSRDRVGEQY

V gene: TRBV6-5
CDR3 protein: ASSSLDRGNEQF

V gene: TRBV12-3/TRBV12-4
CDR3 protein: ASSPSRERTREKLF

V gene: TRBV28
CDR3 protein: ASSPTDSNQPQH

V gene: TRBV5-1
CDR3 protein: ASSYEGSSYEQY

V gene: TRBV6-5
CDR3 protein: ASSRGRGGSDTQC

V gene: TRBV20-1
CDR3 protein: SAREEPGWGETQY

V gene: TRBV11-2
CDR3 protein: ASSHSRLGRPYNEQF

V gene: TRBV20-1
CDR3 protein: SARVASIRYNEQF

V gene: TRBV29-1
CDR3 protein: SVERGGNEQF